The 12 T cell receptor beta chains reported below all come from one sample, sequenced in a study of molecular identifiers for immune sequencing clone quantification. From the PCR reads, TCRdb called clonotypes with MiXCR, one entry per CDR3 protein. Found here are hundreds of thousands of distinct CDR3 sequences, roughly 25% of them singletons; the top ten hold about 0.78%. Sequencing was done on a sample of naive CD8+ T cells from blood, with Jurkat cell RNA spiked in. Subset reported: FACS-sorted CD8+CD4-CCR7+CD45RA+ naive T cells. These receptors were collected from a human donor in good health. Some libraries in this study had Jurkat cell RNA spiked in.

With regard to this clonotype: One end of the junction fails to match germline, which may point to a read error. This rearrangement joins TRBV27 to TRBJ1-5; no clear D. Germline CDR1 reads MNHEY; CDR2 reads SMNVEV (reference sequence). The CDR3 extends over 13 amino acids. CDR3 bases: TGTGCCGGCAGTTTCGCGGGTTTTCAGCCCCAGCATTTT. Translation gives CAGSFAGFQPQHF.

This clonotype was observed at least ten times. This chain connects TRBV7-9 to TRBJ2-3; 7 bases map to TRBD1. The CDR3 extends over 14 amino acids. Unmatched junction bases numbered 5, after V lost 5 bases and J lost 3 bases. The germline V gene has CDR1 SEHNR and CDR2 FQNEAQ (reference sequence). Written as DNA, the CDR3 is TGTGCCAGCAGCCCCACAGGGGTAACAGATACGCAGTATTTT. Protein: CASSPTGVTDTQYF.

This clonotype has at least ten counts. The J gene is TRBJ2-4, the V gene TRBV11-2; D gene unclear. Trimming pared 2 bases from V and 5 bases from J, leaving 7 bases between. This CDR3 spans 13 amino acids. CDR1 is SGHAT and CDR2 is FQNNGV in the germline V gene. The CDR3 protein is CASSLIVQNIQYF. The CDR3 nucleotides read TGTGCCAGCAGCTTAATCGTTCAAAACATTCAGTACTTC.

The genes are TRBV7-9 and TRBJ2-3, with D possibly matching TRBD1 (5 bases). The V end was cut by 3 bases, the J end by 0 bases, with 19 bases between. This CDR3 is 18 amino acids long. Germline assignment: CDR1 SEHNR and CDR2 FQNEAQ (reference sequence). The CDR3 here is CASSFDPLRQLSTDTQYF. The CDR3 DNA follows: TGTGCCAGCAGCTTCGACCCGCTCCGACAGCTTAGCACAGATACGCAGTATTTT. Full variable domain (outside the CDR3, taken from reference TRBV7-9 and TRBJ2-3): DTGVSQNPRHKITKRGQNVTFRCDPISEHNRLYWYRQTLGQGPEFLTYFQNEAQLEKSRLLSDRFSAERPKGSFSTLEIQRTEQGDSAMYLCASSFDPLRQLSTDTQYFGPGTRLTVL.

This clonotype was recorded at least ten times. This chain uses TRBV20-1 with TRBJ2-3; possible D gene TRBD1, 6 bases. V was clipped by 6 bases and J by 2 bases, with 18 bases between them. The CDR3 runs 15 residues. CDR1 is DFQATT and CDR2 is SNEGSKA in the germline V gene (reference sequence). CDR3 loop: CSAPDRQDNTDTQYF. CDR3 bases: TGCAGTGCCCCCGATCGACAGGATAACACAGATACGCAGTATTTT.

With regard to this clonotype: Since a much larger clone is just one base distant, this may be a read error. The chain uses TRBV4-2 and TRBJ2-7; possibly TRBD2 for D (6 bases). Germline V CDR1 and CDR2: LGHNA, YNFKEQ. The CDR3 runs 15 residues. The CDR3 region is CAGSHPSTRFYEQYF. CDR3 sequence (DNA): TGTGCCGGCAGCCATCCCTCGACTAGATTCTACGAGCAGTACTTC.

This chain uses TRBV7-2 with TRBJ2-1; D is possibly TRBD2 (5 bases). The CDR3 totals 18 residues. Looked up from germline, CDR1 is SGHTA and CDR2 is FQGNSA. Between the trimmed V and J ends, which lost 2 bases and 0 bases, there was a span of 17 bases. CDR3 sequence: CASSLNLKSGSSYNEQFF. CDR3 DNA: TGTGCCAGCAGCTTAAATTTAAAAAGCGGAAGCTCCTACAATGAGCAGTTCTTC.

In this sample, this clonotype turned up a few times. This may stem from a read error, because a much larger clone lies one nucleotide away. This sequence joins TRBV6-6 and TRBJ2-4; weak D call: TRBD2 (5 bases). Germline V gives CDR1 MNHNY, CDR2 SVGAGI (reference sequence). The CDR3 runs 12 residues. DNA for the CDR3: TGTACCAGCGGCGGGGCCAAAAACATTCAGTACTTC. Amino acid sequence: CTSGGAKNIQYF.

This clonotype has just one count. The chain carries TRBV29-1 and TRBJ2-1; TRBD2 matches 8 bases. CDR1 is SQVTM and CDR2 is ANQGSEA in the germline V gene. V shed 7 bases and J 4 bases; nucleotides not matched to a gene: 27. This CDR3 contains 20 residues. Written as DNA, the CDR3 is TGCAGCGCCGGTTTCTGGGACACGCCACCACTAGCGGAAACTTACAATGAGCAGTTCTTC. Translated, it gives CSAGFWDTPPLAETYNEQFF.

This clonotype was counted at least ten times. Here the CDR3 DNA reads TGTGCCAGCAGCCCGCGCCAAAAAGATACGCAGTATTTT. It yields the protein CASSPRQKDTQYF. V usage is TRBV3-1 and J usage is TRBJ2-3; D remains ambiguous. Trimming took off 4 bases at V and 5 bases at J, with 10 bases between the two ends. Per the germline V gene, CDR1 is LGHDT and CDR2 is YNNKEL (reference sequence). CDR3 size: 13 residues.

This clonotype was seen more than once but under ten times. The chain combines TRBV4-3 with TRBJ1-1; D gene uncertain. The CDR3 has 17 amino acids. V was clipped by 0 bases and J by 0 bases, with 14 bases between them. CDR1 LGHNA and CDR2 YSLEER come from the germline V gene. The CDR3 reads CASSQDQSISMNTEAFF. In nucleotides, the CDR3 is TGCGCCAGCAGCCAAGATCAGTCCATCTCGATGAACACTGAAGCTTTCTTT.

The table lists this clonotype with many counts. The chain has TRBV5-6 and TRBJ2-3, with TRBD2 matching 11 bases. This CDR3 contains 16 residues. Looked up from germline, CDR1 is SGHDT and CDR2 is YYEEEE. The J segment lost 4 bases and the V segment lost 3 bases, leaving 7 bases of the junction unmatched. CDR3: CASSWRLAGLPDTQYF. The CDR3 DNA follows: TGTGCCAGCAGCTGGCGACTAGCGGGACTTCCAGATACGCAGTATTTT. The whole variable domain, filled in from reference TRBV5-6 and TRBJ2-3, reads DAGVTQSPTHLIKTRGQQVTLRCSPKSGHDTVSWYQQALGQGPQFIFQYYEEEERQRGNFPDRFSGHQFPNYSSELNVNALLLGDSALYLCASSWRLAGLPDTQYFGPGTRLTVL.